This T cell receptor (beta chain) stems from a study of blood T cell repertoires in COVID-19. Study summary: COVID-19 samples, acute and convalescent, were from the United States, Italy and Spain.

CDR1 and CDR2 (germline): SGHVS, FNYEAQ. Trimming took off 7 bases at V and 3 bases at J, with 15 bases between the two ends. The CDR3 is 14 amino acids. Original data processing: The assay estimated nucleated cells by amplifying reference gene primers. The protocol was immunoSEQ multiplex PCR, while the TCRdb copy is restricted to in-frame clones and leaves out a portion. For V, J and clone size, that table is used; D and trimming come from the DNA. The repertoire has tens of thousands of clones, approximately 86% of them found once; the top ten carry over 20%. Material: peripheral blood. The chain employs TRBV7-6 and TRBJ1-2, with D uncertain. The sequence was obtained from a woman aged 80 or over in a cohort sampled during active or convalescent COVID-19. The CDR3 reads CASTERAGDYGYTF. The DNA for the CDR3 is TGTGCCAGCACCGAGAGGGCGGGTGACTATGGCTACACCTTC.